The 14 T cell receptor beta chains listed next were all sequenced from one sample in a study of blood T cell repertoires in COVID-19. The method was immunoSEQ multiplex PCR; TCRdb's version includes in-frame clones alone and lacks a portion of them. The sample shows 500,000 to 600,000 clones, roughly 91% of them seen only once. The sequenced sample consisted of peripheral blood. The receptors shown here come from a woman between 50 and 59 years old with COVID-19, enrolled during active disease.

V and J are TRBV6-6 and TRBJ2-7, with D maybe TRBD1 (6 bases). This CDR3 has 14 residues. Germline CDR1 reads MNHNY; CDR2 reads SVGAGI (reference sequence). V lost 5 bases to trimming and J lost 3 bases, with 14 bases between them. CDR3 nucleotide sequence: TGTGCCAGCAGTCCAGGGGCTGGGGGCTACGAGCAGTACTTC. Protein sequence: CASSPGAGGYEQYF.

Of note for this clone: Other DNA sequences in the same sample also yield this CDR3. The genes are TRBV18 and TRBJ2-7, with TRBD1 matching over 8 bases. The CDR3 spans 14 residues. Per the germline V gene, CDR1 is KGHSH and CDR2 is LQKENI. V lost 2 bases and J lost 2; bases outside the gene matches: 2. The CDR3 reads CASSPGQGPYEQYF. The CDR3 coding sequence is TGTGCCAGCTCACCAGGACAGGGCCCCTACGAGCAGTACTTC.

This sequence joins TRBV7-3 and TRBJ2-1; 9 bases are a match to TRBD2. The CDR3 is 16 residues long. Germline assignment: CDR1 SGHTA and CDR2 FQGTGA. V shed 4 bases and J 0 bases; nucleotides not matched to a gene: 4. CDR3 nucleotides: TGTGCCAGCAGCTCCCTAGCGGGGAGCTCCTACAATGAGCAGTTCTTC. Translation: CASSSLAGSSYNEQFF.

The chain recombines TRBV10-3 with TRBJ2-7; no definite D call. Germline V gene lookup returns CDR1 ENHRY and CDR2 SYGVKD. The V and J ends lost 0 bases and 0 bases respectively, with 12 bases between them. This CDR3 comprises 16 residues. CDR3: CAISESGAAYSYEQYF. CDR3 DNA sequence: TGTGCCATCAGTGAGTCTGGCGCGGCGTACTCCTACGAGCAGTACTTC.

The J gene is TRBJ2-1, the V gene TRBV4-1, with D possibly TRBD2 on 5 matching bases. The CDR3 has 17 amino acids. Trimming left V 1 base short and J 0 bases short, with 13 bases between. Germline V gene sequence: CDR1 MGHRA, CDR2 YSYEKL. CDR3 sequence reads: CASSQVMSGPSYNEQFF. The CDR3 DNA sequence: TGCGCCAGCAGCCAAGTGATGAGCGGCCCCTCCTACAATGAGCAGTTCTTC.

The chain joins TRBV9 to TRBJ2-3; D may be TRBD2 (7 bases). The germline CDR1 and CDR2 sequences are SGDLS and YYNGEE. The V and J ends lost 4 bases and 0 bases respectively, with 18 bases between them. The CDR3 length is 17 residues. The DNA of the CDR3 is TGTGCCAGCAGCCCCTCCGGCGGGGGCCTTAGCACAGATACGCAGTATTTT. Amino acid sequence: CASSPSGGGLSTDTQYF.

This chain links TRBV27 with TRBJ1-3, with TRBD1 matching over 11 bases. The CDR3 contains 13 residues. Germline CDR1 MNHEY, CDR2 SMNVEV (reference sequence). V lost 8 bases and J lost 4; bases outside the gene matches: 1. The CDR3 coding sequence is TGTGCCAGCGGACAGGGGGCCGGAAACACCATATATTTT. It codes for CASGQGAGNTIYF.

The chain joins TRBV3-1 (or the pseudogene TRBV3-2) to TRBJ2-5, with D possibly TRBD1 on 6 matching bases. CDR3 length: 14 residues. Germline CDR1 reads LGHDT; CDR2 reads YNNKEL (reference sequence). V lost 3 bases to trimming and J lost 4 bases, with 12 bases between them. The CDR3 bases are TGTGCCAGCAGCCATACGGACAGCCTAGAGACCCAGTACTTC. Protein: CASSHTDSLETQYF.

The chain joins TRBV28 to TRBJ1-1, with 8 bases fitting TRBD1. The CDR3 covers 16 residues. V shed 3 bases, J shed 1 base, and the junction held 7 bases outside the gene matches. From germline, CDR1 is MDHEN and CDR2 SYDVKM. CDR3: CASSFGDRIWNTEAFF. CDR3 DNA sequence: TGTGCCAGCAGTTTTGGGGACAGGATCTGGAACACTGAAGCTTTCTTT. Combining the CDR3 with reference TRBV28 and TRBJ1-1 gives the whole variable domain DVKVTQSSRYLVKRTGEKVFLECVQDMDHENMFWYRQDPGLGLRLIYFSYDVKMKEKGDIPEGYSVSREKKERFSLILESASTNQTSMYLCASSFGDRIWNTEAFFGQGTRLTVV.

V gene TRBV6-1 combines with J gene TRBJ1-5; unclear D gene. Germline CDR1 reads MNHNS; CDR2 reads SASEGT. V lost 0 bases and J 4 bases, leaving 10 bases between the germline ends. The CDR3 is 15 amino acids. The CDR3 sequence is CASSEANRMNQPQHF. The CDR3 nucleotides are TGTGCCAGCAGTGAAGCAAACAGAATGAATCAGCCCCAGCATTTT.

This chain uses TRBV30 with TRBJ1-1; no clear D. The CDR3 is made up of 13 amino acids. CDR1 GTSNPN and CDR2 SVGIG come from the germline V gene (reference sequence). The ends were cut back, 5 bases at V and 0 bases at J, with 10 bases in the middle. The CDR3 sequence is CAWGDTLNTEAFF. CDR3 in DNA: TGTGCCTGGGGAGACACGCTGAACACTGAAGCTTTCTTT. Looking up the rest from reference TRBV30 and TRBJ1-1 gives the full variable domain: SQTIHQWPATLVQPVGSPLSLECTVEGTSNPNLYWYRQAAGRGLQLLFYSVGIGQISSEVPQNLSASRPQDRQFILSSKKLLLSDSGFYLCAWGDTLNTEAFFGQGTRLTVV.

This clone was counted only a few times. J is TRBJ1-5 and V is TRBV7-8; no firm D call. This CDR3 is built from 14 residues. Trimming pared 5 bases from V and 0 bases from J, leaving 8 bases between. Germline CDR1 and CDR2: SGHVS and FQNEAQ. The CDR3 bases are TGTGCCAGCAGCCCCCAGGTTAGCAATCAGCCCCAGCATTTT. Its protein product is CASSPQVSNQPQHF.

The chain couples TRBV11-3 to TRBJ2-1; D not resolved. Germline CDR1 and CDR2: SGHNT and YENEEA. CDR3 length equals 11 residues. Trimming removed 1 base from V and 7 bases from J, with 2 bases in between. The CDR3 sequence: CASSLANEQFF. The CDR3 DNA reads TGTGCCAGCAGCTTAGCTAATGAGCAGTTCTTC. The variable domain in full, with the rest retrieved from reference TRBV11-3 and TRBJ2-1, is EAGVVQSPRYKIIEKKQPVAFWCNPISGHNTLYWYLQNLGQGPELLIRYENEEAVDDSQLPKDRFSAERLKGVDSTLKIQPAELGDSAVYLCASSLANEQFFGPGTRLTVL.

CDR3 loop: CASRLTPGTGSTRPYGYTF. The CDR3 region has the DNA TGTGCCAGCAGGTTAACCCCCGGGACAGGGAGTACCCGACCTTATGGCTACACCTTC. The chain couples TRBV28 to TRBJ1-2, with 9 nucleotides matching TRBD1. Germline CDR1 and CDR2: MDHEN and SYDVKM. This CDR3 has 19 residues. Unmatched junction bases numbered 22, after V lost 6 bases and J lost 5 bases.